The 25 T cell receptor beta chains in this list originate from one sample, sequenced in a study of T cell repertoires in cytomegalovirus infection. From the reads, TCRdb called clonotypes with MiXCR, one entry per CDR3 protein. The sample has under 200,000 distinct CDR3 sequences; approximately 30% are singletons. Sequenced material: PBMCs. The receptors stem from a human donor in good health (CMV status not recorded). Some clones in this sample may be carry-over from other donors' samples.

This clonotype was counted a few times. V and J are TRBV7-2 and TRBJ1-3, with a weak D call TRBD1 (5 bases). Trimming took off 5 bases at V and 0 bases at J, with 14 bases between the two ends. The CDR3 contains 16 residues. The V gene's germline CDR1 is SGHTA and CDR2 FQGNSA. The CDR3, as DNA: TGTGCCAGCAGCAATATGGGACGGTTCTCTGGAAACACCATATATTTT. Translation: CASSNMGRFSGNTIYF.

The table lists this clonotype with a few counts. J is TRBJ2-7 and V is TRBV4-2; D is possibly TRBD1 (5 bases). The V end was cut by 4 bases, the J end by 5 bases, with 18 bases between. The CDR3 consists of 15 residues. The V gene's germline CDR1 is LGHNA and CDR2 YNFKEQ. The CDR3 spells CASSPSGRVHDEQYF. Here the CDR3 DNA reads TGTGCCAGCAGCCCTTCCGGCAGGGTTCATGACGAGCAGTACTTC.

This clonotype was seen ten or more times. V is TRBV10-3 and J is TRBJ1-1; 7 positions agree with TRBD1. Germline CDR1 is ENHRY and CDR2 is SYGVKD. The J segment lost 4 bases and the V segment lost 7 bases, leaving 12 bases of the junction unmatched. There are 15 residues in the CDR3. The CDR3 DNA is TGTGCCATCAAGACGGGGCAGGGGGTAGGCACTGAAGCTTTCTTT. Its translation is CAIKTGQGVGTEAFF.

This clonotype was picked up many times. The chain has TRBV7-2 and TRBJ2-1; tentatively, D is TRBD1 (5 bases). Trimming took off 1 base at V and 5 bases at J, with 15 bases between the two ends. CDR1 SGHTA and CDR2 FQGNSA come from the germline V gene. The CDR3 is 16 residues long. CDR3 DNA sequence: TGTGCCAGCAGCTTAGTGGACATGAGTTCGAACAATGAGCAGTTCTTC. Translated, it gives CASSLVDMSSNNEQFF.

This rearrangement joins TRBV12-3 or TRBV12-4 to TRBJ1-1; D is perhaps TRBD1 (5 bases). This CDR3 comprises 14 residues. Trimming took off 5 bases at V and 5 bases at J, with 15 bases between the two ends. The CDR3 protein is CASSPRDSRTEAFF. CDR3 DNA sequence: TGTGCCAGCAGTCCCAGGGACTCTAGAACTGAAGCTTTCTTT.

The rearrangement joins TRBV7-2 to TRBJ1-6, with D hard to call. This CDR3 is 11 amino acids long. Trimming stripped 3 bases from V and 10 bases from J, with 4 bases between. Germline CDR1 SGHTA, CDR2 FQGNSA. The CDR3, as DNA: TGTGCCAGCAGCTTTAGCTCACCCCTCCACTTT. Translating it yields CASSFSSPLHF.

The V call is TRBV29-1, the J call TRBJ2-5; 9 nucleotides line up with TRBD2. With V trimmed by 3 bases and J by 5 bases, 7 bases remained unmatched. The V gene's germline CDR1 is SQVTM and CDR2 ANQGSEA. The CDR3 runs 14 residues. The CDR3 DNA reads as TGCAGCGTTGATGCGCGGGGGGGGGGGGAGACCCAGTACTTC. Encoded protein: CSVDARGGGETQYF.

The chain couples TRBV20-1 to TRBJ2-7; D gene uncertain. From germline, CDR1 is DFQATT and CDR2 SNEGSKA (reference sequence). The length of the CDR3 is 11 residues. Trimming cost V 6 bases and J 3 bases, with 9 bases left between them. The CDR3 sequence: CSALNIYEQYF. The CDR3 nucleotides read TGCAGTGCCCTTAATATCTACGAGCAGTACTTC.

The gene calls are TRBV27 and TRBJ1-1; 7 nucleotides match TRBD1. Unmatched junction bases numbered 12, after V lost 6 bases and J lost 5 bases. CDR1 and CDR2 from the germline V gene are MNHEY and SMNVEV (reference sequence). CDR3 length equals 15 residues. The CDR3, as DNA: TGTGCCAGCAGCCCTTACAGGGGTCCGGGTACTGAAGCTTTCTTT. Its translation: CASSPYRGPGTEAFF.

This clonotype was observed at least ten times. The CDR3 sequence: CASSIGTNTEAFF. CDR3 coding DNA: TGTGCCAGCAGCATCGGGACGAACACTGAAGCTTTCTTT. This chain uses TRBV7-2 with TRBJ1-1; maybe TRBD1 (5 bases). Germline V gives CDR1 SGHTA, CDR2 FQGNSA. The V and J ends lost 5 bases and 1 base respectively, with 8 bases between them. The CDR3 loop spans 13 amino acids.

The V call is TRBV15, the J call TRBJ2-1, with 7 bases lining up with TRBD1. V lost 5 bases, J lost 3 bases, and 4 bases stayed unmatched. The CDR3 sequence is 14 residues long. CDR1 LNHNV and CDR2 YYDKDF come from the germline V gene (reference sequence). DNA for the CDR3: TGTGCCACCAGCCCGGGACAGAGCTACAATGAGCAGTTCTTC. This translates into CATSPGQSYNEQFF. Complete variable domain (other parts from reference TRBV15 and TRBJ2-1): DAMVIQNPRYQVTQFGKPVTLSCSQTLNHNVMYWYQQKSSQAPKLLFHYYDKDFNNEADTPDNFQSRRPNTSFCFLDIRSPGLGDTAMYLCATSPGQSYNEQFFGPGTRLTVL.

The table lists this clonotype with many counts. J is TRBJ2-3 and V is TRBV7-2; D is possibly TRBD2 (5 bases). The V gene's germline CDR1 is SGHTA and CDR2 FQGNSA. The CDR3 covers 15 residues. Trimming removed 1 base at V and 5 bases at J, with 13 bases between. The CDR3 sequence: CASSLDGGGGDTQYF. The CDR3 nucleotides are TGTGCCAGCAGCTTAGACGGCGGAGGAGGAGATACGCAGTATTTT.

V is TRBV12-3 or TRBV12-4 and J is TRBJ1-5; D ambiguous. V lost 0 bases and J 7 bases, leaving 13 bases between the germline ends. This CDR3 comprises 15 residues. The CDR3 spells CASSLAQGWEQPQHF. CDR3 in DNA: TGTGCCAGCAGTTTAGCGCAAGGATGGGAACAGCCCCAGCATTTT.

The rearrangement uses TRBV3-1 and TRBJ2-7, with D possibly matching TRBD2 (5 bases). V was trimmed by 4 bases and J by 3 bases, leaving 19 bases between them. This CDR3 contains 16 residues. Germline-derived CDR1 and CDR2 are LGHDT and YNNKEL (reference sequence). The CDR3 is CASSLFTGVVFYEQYF. The DNA of the CDR3 is TGTGCCAGCAGCCTTTTCACCGGGGTCGTCTTCTACGAGCAGTACTTC.

The V and J genes are TRBV10-3 and TRBJ1-1; D is unclear. This CDR3 region has 14 residues. Trimming removed 4 bases at V and 3 bases at J, with 12 bases between. Germline V gene lookup returns CDR1 ENHRY and CDR2 SYGVKD. Here the CDR3 DNA reads TGTGCCATCAGTGTAAGCGGTGCTTACACTGAAGCTTTCTTT. Encoded protein: CAISVSGAYTEAFF.

V is TRBV5-4 and J is TRBJ2-5, with 10 nucleotides matching TRBD2. The CDR3 runs 16 residues. Germline V gives CDR1 SGHNT, CDR2 YYREEE (reference sequence). V lost 4 bases, J lost 2 bases, and 8 bases stayed unmatched. The CDR3 loop is CASSAEASGGQETQYF. The CDR3 DNA reads TGTGCCAGCAGCGCGGAGGCTAGCGGGGGACAAGAGACCCAGTACTTC.

The V gene is TRBV11-2, the J gene TRBJ2-7; TRBD2 matches at 8 bases. Germline values: CDR1 SGHAT, CDR2 FQNNGV. The V and J ends lost 3 bases and 6 bases, in that order; junction bases with no gene match: 4. The CDR3 length is 13 residues. CDR3 loop: CASSFRTSREQYF. The CDR3 DNA sequence: TGTGCCAGCAGCTTTAGGACTAGCCGCGAGCAGTACTTC. Full variable domain (missing parts from reference TRBV11-2 and TRBJ2-7): EAGVAQSPRYKIIEKRQSVAFWCNPISGHATLYWYQQILGQGPKLLIQFQNNGVVDDSQLPKDRFSAERLKGVDSTLKIQPAKLEDSAVYLCASSFRTSREQYFGPGTRLTVT.

The gene calls are TRBV7-2 and TRBJ1-2; a weak D match, TRBD1 (6 bases). The germline V gene has CDR1 SGHTA and CDR2 FQGNSA. CDR3 length: 14 amino acids. Trimming removed 0 bases at V and 3 bases at J, with 8 bases between. CDR3: CASSLAHRDYGYTF. The CDR3 region has the DNA TGTGCCAGCAGCTTAGCGCACAGGGACTATGGCTACACCTTC.

The table lists this clonotype with many counts. The rearrangement links TRBV7-2 to TRBJ2-7; 9 bases map to TRBD1. The CDR3 runs 14 residues. The V segment lost 3 bases and the J segment 3 bases; nucleotides outside the gene matches: 3. Germline CDR1 and CDR2: SGHTA and FQGNSA. In DNA form, the CDR3 reads TGTGCCAGCAGCTTCCAGGGACAGGGCTACGAGCAGTACTTC. Protein product: CASSFQGQGYEQYF.

This clonotype has just a few counts. This chain links TRBV29-1 with TRBJ1-3; D perhaps matches TRBD1 (5 bases). V was pared by 7 bases and J by 2 bases, with 12 bases between. From germline, CDR1 is SQVTM and CDR2 ANQGSEA. The length of the CDR3 is 13 residues. The CDR3 here is CSGTGTAGNTIYF. Written as DNA, the CDR3 is TGCAGCGGCACCGGGACGGCTGGAAACACCATATATTTT.

V usage is TRBV6-6 and J usage is TRBJ2-2; D gene unclear. The CDR3 is made up of 11 amino acids. Trimming pared 2 bases from V and 6 bases from J, leaving 1 base between. CDR1 and CDR2 from the germline V gene are MNHNY and SVGAGI (reference sequence). The DNA of the CDR3 is TGTGCCAGCAGTTACCCCGGGGAGCTGTTTTTT. It encodes CASSYPGELFF.

This clonotype was recorded a few times. This chain links TRBV6-2 or TRBV6-3 with TRBJ1-2; TRBD1 matches 7 bases. From germline, CDR1 is MNHEY and CDR2 SVGEGT. This CDR3 spans 13 amino acids. The V and J ends lost 6 bases and 3 bases, in that order; junction bases with no gene match: 4. The CDR3 reads CASSRGTDYGYTF. DNA for the CDR3: TGTGCCAGCAGCCGCGGGACAGACTATGGCTACACCTTC.

This clonotype was detected only a few times. The V call is TRBV20-1, the J call TRBJ1-2, with 7 bases matching TRBD1. The CDR3 has 16 amino acids. V shed 1 base, J shed 3 bases, and the junction held 11 bases outside the gene matches. Germline V CDR1 and CDR2: DFQATT, SNEGSKA (reference sequence). The CDR3 DNA is TGCAGTGCTAGAGTAAGGGGGACAGCAGCCTACTATGGCTACACCTTC. Its translation: CSARVRGTAAYYGYTF.

This chain connects TRBV7-3 to TRBJ2-1; TRBD2 matches 8 bases. CDR1 and CDR2 (germline): SGHTA, FQGTGA. The CDR3 contains 14 residues. Germline trimming cut 4 bases from V and 8 bases from J; bases unmatched to any gene: 7. The CDR3 loop is CASSSRAGGHEQFF. CDR3 bases: TGTGCCAGCAGCTCCAGGGCGGGGGGCCATGAGCAGTTCTTC.

V usage is TRBV2 and J usage is TRBJ1-1; D is uncertain. Germline CDR1 reads SNHLY; CDR2 reads FYNNEI. This CDR3 comprises 14 residues. Deletions cut 6 bases from V and 2 bases from J, with 13 bases between. The CDR3 sequence: CASSRRASNTEAFF. Here the CDR3 DNA reads TGTGCCAGCAGCCGAAGGGCTTCTAACACTGAAGCTTTCTTT. The full variable domain, rest sourced from reference TRBV2 and TRBJ1-1, is EPEVTQTPSHQVTQMGQEVILRCVPISNHLYFYWYRQILGQKVEFLVSFYNNEISEKSEIFDDQFSVERPDGSNFTLKIRSTKLEDSAMYFCASSRRASNTEAFFGQGTRLTVV.